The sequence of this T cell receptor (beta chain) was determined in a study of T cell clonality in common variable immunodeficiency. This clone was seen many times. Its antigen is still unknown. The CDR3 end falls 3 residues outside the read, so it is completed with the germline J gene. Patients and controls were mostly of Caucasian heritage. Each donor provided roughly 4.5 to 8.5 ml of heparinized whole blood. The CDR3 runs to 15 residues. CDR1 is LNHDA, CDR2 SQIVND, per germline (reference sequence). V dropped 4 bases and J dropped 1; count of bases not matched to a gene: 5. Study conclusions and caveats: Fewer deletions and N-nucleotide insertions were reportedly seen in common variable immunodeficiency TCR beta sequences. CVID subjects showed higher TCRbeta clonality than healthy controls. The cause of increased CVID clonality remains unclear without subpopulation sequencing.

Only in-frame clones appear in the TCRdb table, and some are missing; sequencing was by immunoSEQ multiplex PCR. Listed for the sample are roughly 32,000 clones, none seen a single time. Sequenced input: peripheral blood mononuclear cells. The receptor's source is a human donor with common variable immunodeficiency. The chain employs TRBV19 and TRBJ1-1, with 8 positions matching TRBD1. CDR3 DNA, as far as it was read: TGTGCCAGTAGTAAACAGGGGGAAGGGAACACTGAA. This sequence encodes CASSKQGEGNTE. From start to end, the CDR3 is CASSKQGEGNTEAFF.